A selection of T cell receptor beta chains follows, all from one sample in a study of cytomegalovirus exposure and HLA in healthy donors. Some clones are missing from TCRdb's copy, which holds only in-frame ones; the method was immunoSEQ multiplex PCR. The data show about 110,000 clones, roughly 80% seen once. Source material: PBMCs. The receptor source for this set is a man aged 25-45 years in good health and CMV-seropositive. Each CDR3 is given with its conserved first and last residue. The order of the fields is J gene, V gene, CDR3 protein.

j_gene: TRBJ2-5; v_gene: TRBV7-2; CDR3aa: CASSLVVGAWETQYF
j_gene: TRBJ1-2; v_gene: TRBV6-6; CDR3aa: CASSSWGDYGYTF
j_gene: TRBJ2-7; v_gene: TRBV27; CDR3aa: CASSLSTNSYEQYF
j_gene: TRBJ1-4; v_gene: TRBV6-5; CDR3aa: CASRQGPNEKLFF
j_gene: TRBJ2-3; v_gene: TRBV9; CDR3aa: CASTRSETSGETSTDTQYF
j_gene: TRBJ1-5; v_gene: TRBV18; CDR3aa: CASSPGGLGNQPQHF
j_gene: TRBJ2-3; v_gene: TRBV5-1; CDR3aa: CASSLAGLAGGLSTDTQYF
j_gene: TRBJ2-2; v_gene: TRBV5-1; CDR3aa: CASSLQAGNTGELFF
j_gene: TRBJ1-4; v_gene: TRBV10-2; CDR3aa: CASSEYRDFPAAKLFF
j_gene: TRBJ2-2; v_gene: TRBV30; CDR3aa: CASSSGGAYNTGELFF
j_gene: TRBJ1-1; v_gene: TRBV15; CDR3aa: CATSTDRGGTEAFF
j_gene: TRBJ2-3; v_gene: TRBV9; CDR3aa: CASSVGSGGAIGTDTQYF
j_gene: TRBJ2-3; v_gene: TRBV2; CDR3aa: CASSEDSDTDTQYF
j_gene: TRBJ1-3; v_gene: TRBV7-9; CDR3aa: CASSPIETGSGNTIYF
j_gene: TRBJ2-7; v_gene: TRBV4-3; CDR3aa: CASSQDRSSGTYEQYF
j_gene: TRBJ2-1; v_gene: TRBV13; CDR3aa: CASRGGLAGTNEQFF
j_gene: TRBJ2-2; v_gene: TRBV19; CDR3aa: CASSISTDTGELFF
j_gene: TRBJ1-1; v_gene: TRBV10-3; CDR3aa: CAIRFDGENTEAFF
j_gene: TRBJ2-2; v_gene: TRBV14; CDR3aa: CASSQGAVDTGELFF
j_gene: TRBJ1-1; v_gene: TRBV11-2; CDR3aa: CASSLVPGLNDPAFF
j_gene: TRBJ1-3; v_gene: TRBV18; CDR3aa: CASSSSISGNTIYF
j_gene: TRBJ1-2; v_gene: TRBV7-2; CDR3aa: CASSFKTVANYGYTF
j_gene: TRBJ2-1; v_gene: TRBV21-1; CDR3aa: CASSAGQGDEQFF
j_gene: TRBJ2-1; v_gene: TRBV7-9; CDR3aa: CASSGQAEQFF
j_gene: TRBJ1-2; v_gene: TRBV4-1; CDR3aa: CASSHGTRGEGLIYGYTF
j_gene: TRBJ2-7; v_gene: TRBV4-2; CDR3aa: CASSQDRAGGPYF
j_gene: TRBJ1-1; v_gene: TRBV18; CDR3aa: CASSLRGHNEAFF
j_gene: TRBJ1-5; v_gene: TRBV4-2; CDR3aa: CASSQSTGANQPQHF
j_gene: TRBJ2-7; v_gene: TRBV30; CDR3aa: CAWSLSPDRGYEQYF
j_gene: TRBJ2-1; v_gene: TRBV7-9; CDR3aa: CASRGGGGAYNEQFF
j_gene: TRBJ2-5; v_gene: TRBV28; CDR3aa: CASSTLAGGRETQYF
j_gene: TRBJ2-7; v_gene: TRBV30; CDR3aa: CAWKLAGGHEQYF
j_gene: TRBJ2-2; v_gene: TRBV6-5; CDR3aa: CASGLPGQGGGELFF
j_gene: TRBJ1-2; v_gene: TRBV21-1; CDR3aa: CARGAEANYGYTF
j_gene: TRBJ2-3; v_gene: TRBV7-2; CDR3aa: CASSYRTRTDTQYF
j_gene: TRBJ2-7; v_gene: TRBV13; CDR3aa: CASSRRTGVGEQYF
j_gene: TRBJ1-2; v_gene: TRBV27; CDR3aa: CASSPSGGSYGYTF
j_gene: TRBJ2-2; v_gene: TRBV27; CDR3aa: CASSELAGELFF
j_gene: TRBJ2-7; v_gene: TRBV12-5; CDR3aa: CASGFAGSYEQYF
j_gene: TRBJ2-3; v_gene: TRBV30; CDR3aa: CAWRTSGGTDTQYF
j_gene: TRBJ2-7; v_gene: TRBV7-9; CDR3aa: CASSLDYQQYF
j_gene: TRBJ1-1; v_gene: TRBV18; CDR3aa: CASSVRQANTEAFF
j_gene: TRBJ2-5; v_gene: TRBV19; CDR3aa: CASSISGGQRETQYF
j_gene: TRBJ2-1; v_gene: TRBV5-1; CDR3aa: CASSPSGSVSVNEQFF